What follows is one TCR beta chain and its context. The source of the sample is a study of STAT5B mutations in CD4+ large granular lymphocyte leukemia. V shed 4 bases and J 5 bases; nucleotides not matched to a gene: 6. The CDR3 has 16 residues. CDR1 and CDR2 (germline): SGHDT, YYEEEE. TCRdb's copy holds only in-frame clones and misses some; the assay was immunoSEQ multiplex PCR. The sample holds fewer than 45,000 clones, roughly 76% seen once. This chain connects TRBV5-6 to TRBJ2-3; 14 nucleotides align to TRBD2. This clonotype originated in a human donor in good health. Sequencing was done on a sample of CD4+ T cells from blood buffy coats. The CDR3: CASSLTSGRAEDTQYF. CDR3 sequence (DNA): TGTGCCAGCAGCCTGACTAGCGGGAGGGCCGAAGATACGCAGTATTTT.